This is a list of T cell receptor beta chains from one sample in a study of T cell responses to AZD1222 COVID-19 vaccine. Only in-frame clones appear in the TCRdb table, and some are missing; sequencing was by immunoSEQ multiplex PCR. Of 150,000 to 200,000 clones in the sample, approximately 94% were seen once. Here the sequenced sample was peripheral blood, taken on day 0 of AZD1222 vaccination. These receptor sequences come from an adult in good health. Each CDR3 is given with its conserved first and last residue. The order of the fields is J gene, clone size, V gene, D gene, CDR3 DNA, CDR3 protein. D genes are given only for firm matches. Rows may omit the clone size; those that give it use once, few, many or a size class.

TRBJ1-1	-	TRBV5-5	-	TGTGCCAGCAGTCCTTCACACCAGTCGAACACTGAAGCTTTCTTT	CASSPSHQSNTEAFF
TRBJ1-2	once	TRBV6-1	-	TGTGCCAGCAGTGAAGACTATGGCTACACCTTC	CASSEDYGYTF
TRBJ2-7	-	TRBV12-3/TRBV12-4	TRBD2	TGTGCCAGCAGTGCGGGGGGGCCCTACGAGCAGTACTTC	CASSAGGPYEQYF
TRBJ2-5	-	TRBV14	-	TGTGCCAGCAGCCAAGATGGTCGCTCGACGGAAGACGAGGGGTTCGGGGAGACCCAGTACTTC	CASSQDGRSTEDEGFGETQYF
TRBJ2-3	-	TRBV4-1	-	TGCGCCAGCAGATTAACAGGGAGATCCCCAGATACGCAGTATTTT	CASRLTGRSPDTQYF
TRBJ2-1	-	TRBV12-3/TRBV12-4	TRBD2	TGTGCCAGCAGTTGGACTAGCGGCAATGAGCAGTTCTTC	CASSWTSGNEQFF
TRBJ2-5	once	TRBV12-3/TRBV12-4	TRBD1	TGTGCCAGCAGTTTAGGGACAGGGGGGACCCAGTACTTC	CASSLGTGGTQYF
TRBJ2-1	once	TRBV7-9	-	TGTGCCAGCACCGGACTCGGGACGGAGTACAATGAGCAGTTCTTC	CASTGLGTEYNEQFF
TRBJ1-1	-	TRBV19	TRBD1	TGTGCCAGTAGTATCGCGGGAAGTCCAGGGGGTACTGAAGCTTTCTTT	CASSIAGSPGGTEAFF
TRBJ1-1	-	TRBV29-1	-	TGCAGCGTTATCGGGGGCGGGAACACTGAAGCTTTCTTT	CSVIGGGNTEAFF
TRBJ2-7	-	TRBV7-2	TRBD2	TGTGCCAGCAGCTTAAACCTAGCGGGCCCCTACGAGCAGTACTTC	CASSLNLAGPYEQYF
TRBJ2-4	-	TRBV7-9	-	TGTGCCAGCAGCCACCCTCTAAAAAACATTCAGTACTTC	CASSHPLKNIQYF
TRBJ2-5	-	TRBV5-4	TRBD1	TGTGCCAGCAGCCCGACAGGGGCGGGGGAGACCCAGTACTTC	CASSPTGAGETQYF
TRBJ2-7	-	TRBV12-3/TRBV12-4	-	TGTGCCAGCAGTTTAATAGGTTACGAGCAGTACTTC	CASSLIGYEQYF
TRBJ2-7	-	TRBV7-9	-	TGTGCCAGCAGCTTAGAAAACCACGAGCAGTACTTC	CASSLENHEQYF
TRBJ2-7	-	TRBV6-5	TRBD2	TGTGCCAGCAGTCCCACTAGCGGGAGCTCCTACGAGCAGTACTTC	CASSPTSGSSYEQYF
TRBJ1-1	-	TRBV7-9	-	TGTGCCAGCAGCTTAGATAGATACCCGGACAGCCAGAACACTGAAGCTTTCTTT	CASSLDRYPDSQNTEAFF
TRBJ2-1	-	TRBV11-2	-	TGTGCCAGCAGCTTAGATACCCCAGGGTCGCAGTTCTTC	CASSLDTPGSQFF
TRBJ2-5	-	TRBV7-9	TRBD2	TGTGCCAGCAGCTTAGGGAGACTAGCGGTTGACCAAGAGACCCAGTACTTC	CASSLGRLAVDQETQYF
TRBJ2-3	-	TRBV14	-	TGTGCCAGCAGCCCGATTATTGATACGCAGTATTTT	CASSPIIDTQYF
TRBJ1-5	-	TRBV6-1	TRBD1	TGTGCCAGCAGTGAAGCGGACAGGCCCCATCAGCCCCAGCATTTT	CASSEADRPHQPQHF
TRBJ2-7	-	TRBV12-3/TRBV12-4	-	TGTGCCAGCAGTTTAGATCCTCCTTACGAGCAGTACTTC	CASSLDPPYEQYF
TRBJ1-1	-	TRBV27	-	TGTGCCAGCAGCCTAGGACGATTGAACACTGAAGCTTTCTTT	CASSLGRLNTEAFF
TRBJ1-5	-	TRBV6-5	-	TGTGCCAGCGGCCAAACGTCTAATCAGCCCCAGCATTTT	CASGQTSNQPQHF
TRBJ1-3	few	TRBV12-3/TRBV12-4	-	TGTGCCAGCAGTTATAGGAGAAACACCATATATTTT	CASSYRRNTIYF
TRBJ1-2	-	TRBV29-1	TRBD1	TGCAGCGTTGAAGGACAGGGGGCTAACTATGGCTACACCTTC	CSVEGQGANYGYTF
TRBJ1-2	-	TRBV19	-	TGTGCCAGTAGGCCCGAGAGGGTGGGAGGCTACACCTTC	CASRPERVGGYTF
TRBJ1-6	-	TRBV11-2	-	TGTGCCAGCAGCGCTGGGGGCAGCGGGGCGCGGAATTCACCCCTCCACTTT	CASSAGGSGARNSPLHF
TRBJ1-1	-	TRBV11-2	TRBD1	TGTGCCAGCAGCTTGGGGACAGCTGAAGCTTTCTTT	CASSLGTAEAFF
TRBJ1-2	-	TRBV20-1	-	TGCAGTGCTAGTATCTCAGGCCGCAACTATGGCTACACCTTC	CSASISGRNYGYTF
TRBJ1-1	-	TRBV28	-	TGTGCCAGCAGTTTAGTGAACACTGAAGCTTTCTTT	CASSLVNTEAFF
TRBJ2-3	-	TRBV6-1	-	TGTGCCAGCAGTGAAGCGCTTCGGGTGGATACGCAGTATTTT	CASSEALRVDTQYF
TRBJ1-2	-	TRBV29-1	-	TGCAGCGTTGGGGGGGGAGAGACTAACTATGGCTACACCTTC	CSVGGGETNYGYTF
TRBJ1-2	-	TRBV12-3/TRBV12-4	-	TGTGCCAGCAGTCGAGACGGACTCTATGGCTACACCTTC	CASSRDGLYGYTF
TRBJ1-3	-	TRBV7-9	-	TGTGCCAGCAGCTTTAAAGACGGGACCCGCTCTGGAAACACCATATATTTT	CASSFKDGTRSGNTIYF
TRBJ1-1	-	TRBV19	-	TGTGCCAGTAGTATGCGTTCCACTGAAGCTTTCTTT	CASSMRSTEAFF
TRBJ2-7	-	TRBV11-2	TRBD1	TGTGCCAGCAGCTCGTACCCGACAGGGAACCCCTACGAGCAGTACTTC	CASSSYPTGNPYEQYF
TRBJ1-3	-	TRBV30	-	TGTGCCTGGAGTGTTTTAGGGGGCTCTGGAAACACCATATATTTT	CAWSVLGGSGNTIYF
TRBJ2-5	-	TRBV12-3/TRBV12-4	-	TGTGCCAGCTCGACGGACCAAGAGACCCAGTACTTC	CASSTDQETQYF
TRBJ2-5	-	TRBV5-1	TRBD2	TGCGCCAGCAGCCCCGGACTAGCGGGAGGCCAAGAGACCCAGTACTTC	CASSPGLAGGQETQYF
TRBJ1-1	-	TRBV30	-	TGTGCCTGGAGTGTATACACTGAAGCTTTCTTT	CAWSVYTEAFF
TRBJ2-1	-	TRBV20-1	TRBD2	TGCAGTGCTAGTGAGATTAGCGGGATAGGGCAGTTCTTC	CSASEISGIGQFF
TRBJ1-2	-	TRBV5-1	TRBD1	TGCGCCAGCAGCTTGGCAGGGGGCTCGTACGATGGCTACACCTTC	CASSLAGGSYDGYTF
TRBJ1-5	-	TRBV4-1	TRBD1	TGCGCCAGCAGCCAAGAGGACAGGGGCAACAATCAGCCCCAGCATTTT	CASSQEDRGNNQPQHF
TRBJ1-5	-	TRBV5-1	-	TGCGCCAGCAGCTTAAGTGGACAGAGCAATCAGCCCCAGCATTTT	CASSLSGQSNQPQHF
TRBJ2-1	-	TRBV13	-	TGTGCCAGCAGCTTAAGGTCTGGAAATGAGCAGTTCTTC	CASSLRSGNEQFF
TRBJ2-5	-	TRBV7-9	TRBD1	TGTGCCAGCACTTCGAGGGACAGCCAAGAGACCCAGTACTTC	CASTSRDSQETQYF
TRBJ2-4	few	TRBV21-1	-	TGTGCCAGCAGCAAAGCAGGCAGGGGGGCGGATCAGTACTTC	CASSKAGRGADQYF
TRBJ2-5	-	TRBV4-1	-	TGCGCCAGCAGCGTAGGATCGGGACAAGGAGAGACCCAGTACTTC	CASSVGSGQGETQYF
TRBJ2-5	once	TRBV12-3/TRBV12-4	-	TGTGCCAGCAGTTTCTTGGAGACCCAGTACTTC	CASSFLETQYF
TRBJ2-7	once	TRBV2	TRBD2	TGTGCCAGCAGTGAAACTAGCGGGATTGGAGGTAGCTACGAGCAGTACTTC	CASSETSGIGGSYEQYF
TRBJ1-2	-	TRBV30	TRBD1	TGTGCCTCAAACCTGCCGACAGGGGAAGATGGCTACACCTTC	CASNLPTGEDGYTF
TRBJ2-2	-	TRBV12-5	TRBD1	TGTGCTAGTGTACAGGGGGCGGTCGGGGAGCTGTTTTTT	CASVQGAVGELFF
TRBJ1-1	-	TRBV7-9	-	TGTGCCAGCAGCCCCGGAGCTTTCTTT	CASSPGAFF
TRBJ1-6	-	TRBV7-9	TRBD1	TGTGCCAGCAGCCAACAGACAGGGACGGGAGAGTCACCCCTCCACTTT	CASSQQTGTGESPLHF